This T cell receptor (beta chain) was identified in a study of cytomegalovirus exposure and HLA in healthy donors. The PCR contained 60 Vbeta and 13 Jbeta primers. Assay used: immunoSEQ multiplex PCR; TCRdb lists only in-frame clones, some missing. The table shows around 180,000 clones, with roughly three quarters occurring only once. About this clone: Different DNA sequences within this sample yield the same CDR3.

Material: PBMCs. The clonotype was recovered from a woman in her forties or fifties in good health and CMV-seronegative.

The CDR3 bases are TGTGCCAGCTCGGGACTAGCGGCATCCATCAATCCGAACACCGGGGAGCTGTTTTTT. This gives the protein CASSGLAASINPNTGELFF. V is TRBV18 and J is TRBJ2-2; 11 nucleotides align to TRBD2. The CDR3 has 19 residues. Germline lookup yields CDR1 KGHSH and CDR2 LQKENI. V was clipped by 6 bases and J by 0 bases; unmatched bases: 12.